The 27 T cell receptor beta chains reported below all come from one sample, sequenced in a study of shared clonotypes between healthy human individuals. Clones were sequenced by immunoSEQ multiplex PCR, and TCRdb holds only the in-frame ones, with some missing. Among some 1.1 million clones, approximately 80% were seen once, and the ten largest hold over 0.8%. Sequencing was carried out using memory CD4+ T cells from PBMCs. As to subset: CD45RA-negative fraction. The receptors were sampled from a man aged 18 to 29 in good health. Some clones in this sample may be carry-over from other donors' samples.

This clone appeared a single time. The rearrangement links TRBV28 to TRBJ2-2; D gene unclear. The CDR3 sequence is 13 residues long. Germline values: CDR1 MDHEN, CDR2 SYDVKM. V shed 10 bases and J shed 4 bases, with 13 bases lying between them. CDR3 amino acids: CAITARSTGELFF. Here the CDR3 DNA reads TGTGCCATTACCGCCCGGAGCACCGGGGAGCTGTTTTTT.

This clone was observed a few times. The chain employs TRBV30 and TRBJ1-2; no reliable D call. V was shortened by 1 base and J by 5 bases, with 11 bases between the two germline ends. The CDR3 contains 13 residues. The germline CDR1 and CDR2 sequences are GTSNPN and SVGIG (reference sequence). Here the CDR3 DNA reads TGTGCCTGGAGTGCCACGTGGGGTTATGGCTACACCTTC. Protein product: CAWSATWGYGYTF.

The chain links TRBV28 to TRBJ1-4; D remains unclear. The CDR3 runs 16 residues. Looked up from germline, CDR1 is MDHEN and CDR2 is SYDVKM. Between the trimmed V and J ends, which lost 10 bases and 7 bases, there was a span of 25 bases. This CDR3 reads CATQPLSGQLSEKLFF. DNA of the CDR3: TGTGCCACCCAACCACTTTCCGGGCAACTAAGTGAAAAACTGTTTTTT. The variable domain in full, completed from reference TRBV28 and TRBJ1-4, reads DVKVTQSSRYLVKRTGEKVFLECVQDMDHENMFWYRQDPGLGLRLIYFSYDVKMKEKGDIPEGYSVSREKKERFSLILESASTNQTSMYLCATQPLSGQLSEKLFFGSGTQLSVL.

The chain carries TRBV7-5 and TRBJ2-1; TRBD1 is the table's D call and was not checked against the DNA. TRBV7-5 is classified as a pseudogene. The CDR3 extends over 16 amino acids. CDR3 DNA sequence: TGTGCCAGAAGCTTAGCGGACAGGCGGCCTTACAATGAGCAGTTCTTC. Translated: CARSLADRRPYNEQFF.

The chain couples TRBV4-3 to TRBJ1-1; D gene uncertain. The V and J ends lost 3 bases and 0 bases respectively, with 11 bases between them. CDR1 is LGHNA and CDR2 is YSLEER in the germline V gene. This CDR3 has 15 amino acids. CDR3 sequence (DNA): TGCGCCAGCAGCCACTCGGCAGAGATGAACACTGAAGCTTTCTTT. Protein sequence: CASSHSAEMNTEAFF.

This clone was counted a few times. The chain carries TRBV4-1 and TRBJ2-1; TRBD2 aligns across 8 bases. The V gene end was trimmed by 4 bases and the J gene end by 4 bases; junction bases not matched to a gene: 9. The CDR3 has 16 amino acids. From germline, CDR1 is MGHRA and CDR2 YSYEKL. The CDR3 loop reads CASSPQGLAGYNEQFF. CDR3 bases: TGCGCCAGCAGCCCCCAGGGGCTAGCGGGTTACAATGAGCAGTTCTTC.

Only one count was recorded for this clone. This chain joins TRBV18 and TRBJ2-5; no clear D. The length of the CDR3 is 15 residues. Deletions cut 0 bases from V and 6 bases from J, with 14 bases between. Per germline, CDR1 KGHSH and CDR2 LQKENI. In DNA, the CDR3 is TGTGCCAGCTCACCACCGGCAGGTCTAACCCAGACCCAGTACTTC. This codes for CASSPPAGLTQTQYF.

This rearrangement joins TRBV7-9 to TRBJ2-1; 9 positions agree with TRBD2. In germline, CDR1 is SEHNR, CDR2 FQNEAQ (reference sequence). The CDR3 has 15 amino acids. Trimming removed 4 bases from V and 7 bases from J; junction bases left unmatched: 8. CDR3 in amino acids: CASSSSAGGWNEQFF. Here the CDR3 DNA reads TGTGCCAGCAGCTCTAGTGCGGGAGGGTGGAATGAGCAGTTCTTC.

This chain connects TRBV28 to TRBJ2-7; 11 positions match TRBD2. Trimming removed 10 bases from V and 2 bases from J; junction bases left unmatched: 10. The CDR3 is 15 amino acids. The germline V gene encodes CDR1 MDHEN and CDR2 SYDVKM. The CDR3 region has the DNA TGTGCCATCGAGGACACTAGCGGGAGCCCCTACGAGCAGTACTTC. Translated, it gives CAIEDTSGSPYEQYF.

Only one count was recorded for this clone. The rearrangement uses TRBV19 and TRBJ1-4; no clear D gene. V shed 5 bases and J shed 0 bases, with 7 bases lying between them. Germline CDR1 LNHDA, CDR2 SQIVND (reference sequence). The CDR3 covers 14 residues. CDR3 loop: CASSQTATNEKLFF. Written as DNA, the CDR3 is TGTGCCAGTAGTCAAACAGCAACTAATGAAAAACTGTTTTTT.

The V gene is TRBV15, the J gene TRBJ2-3; 7 bases map to TRBD1. Germline lookup yields CDR1 LNHNV and CDR2 YYDKDF (reference sequence). This CDR3 is built from 17 residues. V trimming: 1 base; J trimming: 4 bases; junction bases outside the gene matches: 11. This CDR3 is CATSRGSDTDRPDTQYF. CDR3 nucleotides: TGTGCCACCAGCAGAGGATCCGACACGGACAGGCCAGATACGCAGTATTTT.

The chain is built from TRBV7-8 and TRBJ2-5; 8 bases are shared with TRBD2. The CDR3 totals 17 residues. V lost 5 bases and J lost 5; bases outside the gene matches: 16. In germline, CDR1 is SGHVS, CDR2 FQNEAQ. The CDR3 protein is CASSPRNLAGGRETQYF. For the CDR3, the DNA is TGTGCCAGCAGCCCGAGAAATCTCGCGGGAGGCAGGGAGACCCAGTACTTC.

The chain is built from TRBV28 and TRBJ2-6, with 8 bases aligning to TRBD2. V trimming: 4 bases; J trimming: 3 bases; junction bases outside the gene matches: 11. This CDR3 spans 18 amino acids. Germline CDR1 is MDHEN and CDR2 is SYDVKM. CDR3 coding DNA: TGTGCCAGCAGTTCCCCCCCGGGAGGGTATCTTGGGGCCAACGTCCTGACTTTC. It encodes CASSSPPGGYLGANVLTF.

V usage is TRBV18 and J usage is TRBJ2-7; 9 nucleotides agree with TRBD1. Trimming took 2 bases from V and 2 from J; bases not matched to a gene: 4. This CDR3 contains 15 residues. Germline assignment: CDR1 KGHSH and CDR2 LQKENI. CDR3 in amino acids: CASSPAQGATYEQYF. Here the CDR3 DNA reads TGTGCCAGCTCACCAGCACAGGGGGCTACCTACGAGCAGTACTTC.

This clone has ten or more counts. CDR3 in amino acids: CASSYSRLGTNEKLFF. The CDR3 coding sequence is TGTGCCAGCAGTTACTCGCGCCTGGGGACTAATGAAAAACTGTTTTTT. This rearrangement joins TRBV6-5 to TRBJ1-4; D ambiguous. The CDR3 sequence is 16 residues long. CDR1 and CDR2 from the germline V gene are MNHEY and SVGAGI. Trimming shortened V by 0 bases and J by 2 bases, and 10 bases separated the two germline ends.

Written as DNA, the CDR3 is TGTGCCAGCAGCCTGACAGGGGACGCTAACGCCGGGGAGCTGTTTTTT. Translation gives CASSLTGDANAGELFF. The V and J genes are TRBV13 and TRBJ2-2; 8 positions agree with TRBD1. The CDR3 extends over 16 amino acids. Germline lookup yields CDR1 PRHDT and CDR2 FYEKMQ (reference sequence). J was trimmed by 6 bases and V by 5 bases; bases with no gene match: 11.

The rearrangement uses TRBV15 and TRBJ1-1, with unresolved D. The length of the CDR3 is 12 residues. The germline V gene has CDR1 LNHNV and CDR2 YYDKDF (reference sequence). Trimming left V 8 bases short and J 3 bases short, with 10 bases between. This CDR3 is CATAAGYTEAFF. DNA of the CDR3: TGTGCCACCGCCGCGGGATACACTGAAGCTTTCTTT.

The chain couples TRBV28 to TRBJ1-2, with D perhaps TRBD1 (6 bases). Germline CDR1 is MDHEN and CDR2 is SYDVKM. The CDR3 extends over 14 amino acids. Deletions cut 5 bases from V and 1 base from J, with 11 bases between. The CDR3, as DNA: TGTGCCAGCAGTCCACAGGGACTTAACTATGGCTACACCTTC. The encoded protein is CASSPQGLNYGYTF.

Remarks on this clone: At one end, the junction sequence differs from germline, possibly due to a read error. CDR3 sequence: CASSPGLAGGLDF. CDR3 in DNA: TGTGCCAGCTCACCCGGACTAGCGGGAGGGTTGGACTTC. The genes are TRBV18 and TRBJ2-7, with TRBD2 identical over 15 bases. Germline V lookup: CDR1 KGHSH, CDR2 LQKENI. CDR3 length equals 13 residues. Based on the CDR3 plus reference TRBV18 and TRBJ2-7, the full variable domain is NAGVMQNPRHLVRRRGQEARLRCSPMKGHSHVYWYRQLPEEGLKFMVYLQKENIIDESGMPKERFSAEFPKEGPSILRIQQVVRGDSAAYFCASSPGLAGGLDFGPGTRLTVT.

This chain joins TRBV18 and TRBJ1-3, with TRBD1 as a possible D gene (5 bases). The CDR3 runs to 15 residues. The V and J ends lost 3 bases and 2 bases respectively, with 11 bases between them. Per the germline V gene, CDR1 is KGHSH and CDR2 is LQKENI. The CDR3, as DNA: TGTGCCAGCTCACCCCAGGGTTCGGCTGGAAACACCATATATTTT. This translates into CASSPQGSAGNTIYF.

The V gene is TRBV18, the J gene TRBJ2-7; the D gene could be TRBD1 or TRBD2 (7 bases each). The CDR3 totals 16 residues. Germline lookup yields CDR1 KGHSH and CDR2 LQKENI. The germline V and J ends were trimmed by 6 bases and 3 bases, with 21 bases remaining between them. The CDR3 coding sequence is TGTGCCAGCTCGACCGGGACCCCAGGGGGGGGCTACGAGCAGTACTTC. Its protein is CASSTGTPGGGYEQYF.

Concerning this clone itself: The sample has other DNA sequences that encode this CDR3 too. The chain is built from TRBV7-3 and TRBJ1-5, with unresolved D. Looked up from germline, CDR1 is SGHTA and CDR2 is FQGTGA. The V end lost 5 bases, the J end lost 6 bases, and 11 bases lay between the germline ends. CDR3 size: 13 residues. CDR3 nucleotide sequence: TGTGCCAGCAGCCTAAGACGGGGTCAGCCCCAGCATTTT. It specifies CASSLRRGQPQHF.

This clone has a count of ten or more. The CDR3 bases are TGTGCCAGCAGTTTATGGGACAGGGGTGGCTACACCTTC. It encodes CASSLWDRGGYTF. The rearrangement joins TRBV28 to TRBJ1-2; 9 bases line up with TRBD1. Per germline, CDR1 MDHEN and CDR2 SYDVKM. Trimming took 0 bases from V and 7 from J; bases not matched to a gene: 0. The CDR3 spans 13 residues.

The V and J genes are TRBV5-1 and TRBJ1-1; D is uncertain. The CDR3 runs 15 residues. Trimming took off 0 bases at V and 5 bases at J, with 14 bases between the two ends. Germline assignment: CDR1 SGHRS and CDR2 YFSETQ. The CDR3: CASSLVPAGVTEAFF. Written as DNA, the CDR3 is TGCGCCAGCAGCTTGGTCCCCGCCGGGGTGACTGAAGCTTTCTTT.

This chain connects TRBV5-5 to TRBJ1-1; D remains unclear. V lost 1 base and J 6 bases, leaving 13 bases between the germline ends. The CDR3 length is 14 residues. Germline assignment: CDR1 SGHKS and CDR2 YYEKEE (reference sequence). CDR3 bases: TGTGCCAGCAGCTTGTTTCAGCCCGGGGCTGAAGCTTTCTTT. As protein: CASSLFQPGAEAFF.

The chain has TRBV5-1 and TRBJ1-2; possibly TRBD1 for D (5 bases). Germline assignment: CDR1 SGHRS and CDR2 YFSETQ. V was clipped by 0 bases and J by 3 bases, with 9 bases between them. The CDR3 totals 14 residues. CDR3 loop: CASSLVGGDYGYTF. The CDR3 coding sequence is TGCGCCAGCAGCTTGGTGGGAGGGGACTATGGCTACACCTTC.

In this sample, this clone turned up once. The rearrangement uses TRBV6-1 and TRBJ1-5; TRBD1 might be the D (5 bases). Deletions cut 5 bases from V and 2 bases from J, with 10 bases between. Per the germline V gene, CDR1 is MNHNS and CDR2 is SASEGT. There are 14 residues in the CDR3. The CDR3 loop is CASSPWGGNQPQHF. CDR3 sequence (DNA): TGTGCCAGCAGTCCCTGGGGGGGCAATCAGCCCCAGCATTTT.